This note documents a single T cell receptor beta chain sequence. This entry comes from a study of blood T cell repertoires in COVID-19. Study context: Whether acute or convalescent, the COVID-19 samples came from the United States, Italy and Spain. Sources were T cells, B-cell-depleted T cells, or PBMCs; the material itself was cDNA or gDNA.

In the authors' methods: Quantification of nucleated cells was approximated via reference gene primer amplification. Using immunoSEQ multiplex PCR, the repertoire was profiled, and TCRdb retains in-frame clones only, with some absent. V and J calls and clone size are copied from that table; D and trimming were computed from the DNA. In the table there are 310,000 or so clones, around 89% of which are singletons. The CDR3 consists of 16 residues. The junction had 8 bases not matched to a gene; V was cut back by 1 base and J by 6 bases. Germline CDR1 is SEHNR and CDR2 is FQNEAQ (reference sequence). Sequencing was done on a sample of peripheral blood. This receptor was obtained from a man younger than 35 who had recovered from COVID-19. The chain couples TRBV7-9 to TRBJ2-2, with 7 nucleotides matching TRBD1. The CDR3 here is CASSLVGGRRAGELFF. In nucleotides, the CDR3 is TGTGCCAGCAGCTTAGTAGGGGGCAGAAGGGCCGGGGAGCTGTTTTTT. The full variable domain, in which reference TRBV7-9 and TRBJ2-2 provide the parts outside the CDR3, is DTGVSQNPRHKITKRGQNVTFRCDPISEHNRLYWYRQTLGQGPEFLTYFQNEAQLEKSRLLSDRFSAERPKGSFSTLEIQRTEQGDSAMYLCASSLVGGRRAGELFFGEGSRLTVL.